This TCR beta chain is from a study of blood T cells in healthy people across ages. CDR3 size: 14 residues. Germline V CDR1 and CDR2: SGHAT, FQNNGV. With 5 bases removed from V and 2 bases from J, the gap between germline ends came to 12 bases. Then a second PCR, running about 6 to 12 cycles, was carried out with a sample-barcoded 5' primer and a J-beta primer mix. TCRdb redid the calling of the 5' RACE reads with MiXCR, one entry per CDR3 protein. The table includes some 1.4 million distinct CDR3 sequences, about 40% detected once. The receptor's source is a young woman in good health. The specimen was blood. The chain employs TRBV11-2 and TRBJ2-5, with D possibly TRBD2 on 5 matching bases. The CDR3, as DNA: TGTGCCAGCAGCCCCGGACGGGAACAAGAGACCCAGTACTTC. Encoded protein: CASSPGREQETQYF.